This entry lists 22 T cell receptor beta chains sequenced from one sample in a study of cytomegalovirus exposure and HLA in healthy donors. A multiplex PCR was run with 60 Vbeta primers and 13 Jbeta primers. Sequencing was performed with immunoSEQ multiplex PCR; in TCRdb, only in-frame clones are kept and a portion is missing. The data contain more than 120,000 clones, approximately 79% of them singletons. The sample consisted of PBMCs. The source is a woman aged 25 to 39 in good health and CMV-seronegative.

The chain combines TRBV5-1 with TRBJ1-1; D not certain. The germline V gene has CDR1 SGHRS and CDR2 YFSETQ. The CDR3 is 14 amino acids. Trimming removed 0 bases from V and 4 bases from J, with 10 bases in between. The CDR3 sequence: CASSLERAVTEAFF. Here the CDR3 DNA reads TGCGCCAGCAGCTTGGAGAGGGCGGTCACTGAAGCTTTCTTT.

The table lists this clone with a few counts. The chain employs TRBV19 and TRBJ1-6, with D unresolved. The V and J ends lost 1 base and 7 bases respectively, with 11 bases between them. The germline gives CDR1 LNHDA, CDR2 SQIVND (reference sequence). CDR3 length equals 15 residues. The CDR3 sequence is CASSIVYRENSPLHF. The CDR3 DNA reads TGTGCCAGTAGTATAGTCTACAGAGAAAATTCACCCCTCCACTTT.

This rearrangement joins TRBV11-2 to TRBJ2-3; tentative D call: TRBD1 (6 bases). The CDR3 loop spans 16 amino acids. The germline V gene encodes CDR1 SGHAT and CDR2 FQNNGV. V was pared by 1 base and J by 3 bases, with 14 bases between. CDR3 sequence: CASSLGWGRLTDTQYF. The CDR3 DNA is TGTGCCAGCAGCTTAGGGTGGGGGCGCCTGACAGATACGCAGTATTTT.

This clone was detected only once. The chain links TRBV2 to TRBJ1-2; no clear D. Per the germline V gene, CDR1 is SNHLY and CDR2 is FYNNEI. The germline V and J ends were trimmed by 6 bases and 8 bases, with 19 bases remaining between them. The CDR3 contains 14 residues. As DNA, the CDR3 is TGTGCCAGCAGGGGGAGACGCGGCCAGAGGGGCTACACCTTC. This codes for CASRGRRGQRGYTF.

This clone was seen more than once but under ten times. The chain employs TRBV6-6 and TRBJ1-5; 7 nucleotides agree with TRBD1. Germline V gene data show CDR1 as MNHNY and CDR2 as SVGAGI (reference sequence). The CDR3 runs to 14 residues. Trimming took 6 bases from V and 6 from J; bases not matched to a gene: 8. DNA of the CDR3: TGTGCCAGCAGCCCGACAGGGAATTTTCAGCCCCAGCATTTT. This gives the protein CASSPTGNFQPQHF.

The chain couples TRBV7-6 to TRBJ1-5; possible D gene TRBD1, 5 bases. The CDR3 sequence is 12 residues long. Germline-derived CDR1 and CDR2 are SGHVS and FNYEAQ. V gave up 5 bases and J gave up 5 bases, with 7 bases separating them. The CDR3 DNA reads TGTGCCAGCAGCAAGACAGATCAGCCCCAGCATTTT. This sequence encodes CASSKTDQPQHF.

This clone was seen a single time. The V and J genes are TRBV7-9 and TRBJ2-7; 9 positions match TRBD1. This CDR3 is 15 amino acids long. The junction had 6 bases not matched to a gene; V was cut back by 1 base and J by 5 bases. Germline CDR1 is SEHNR and CDR2 is FQNEAQ (reference sequence). The CDR3 protein is CASSLEGQGYDEQYF. CDR3 in DNA: TGTGCCAGCAGCTTAGAGGGACAGGGCTACGACGAGCAGTACTTC.

This chain joins TRBV6-1 and TRBJ2-2; the match to TRBD1 covers 9 bases. J was trimmed by 4 bases and V by 6 bases; bases with no gene match: 6. Germline V gene data show CDR1 as MNHNS and CDR2 as SASEGT. CDR3 length: 15 amino acids. The CDR3 loop reads CASRMGTGTTGELFF. Here the CDR3 DNA reads TGTGCCAGCAGAATGGGGACAGGGACCACCGGGGAGCTGTTTTTT.

The rearrangement links TRBV30 to TRBJ2-3; D remains unclear. Looked up from germline, CDR1 is GTSNPN and CDR2 is SVGIG (reference sequence). The CDR3 consists of 13 residues. V shed 1 base and J shed 6 bases, with 11 bases lying between them. CDR3 DNA sequence: TGTGCCTGGAGTGCCCACTCCGCGGATACGCAGTATTTT. It encodes CAWSAHSADTQYF.

The CDR3 nucleotides are TGCGCCAGCAGCCTTCGGACAGGGGGCTTTAGCACTGAAGCTTTCTTT. Its protein product is CASSLRTGGFSTEAFF. The gene calls are TRBV4-3 and TRBJ1-1, with 11 bases lining up with TRBD1. The CDR3 extends over 16 amino acids. V shed 4 bases, J shed 4 bases, and the junction held 8 bases outside the gene matches. Germline-derived CDR1 and CDR2 are LGHNA and YSLEER.

The chain carries TRBV11-3 and TRBJ2-3; 9 bases match TRBD1. Germline V gives CDR1 SGHNT, CDR2 YENEEA. With 5 bases clipped from V and 2 bases from J, the junction kept 2 bases outside the gene matches. CDR3 length: 14 amino acids. CDR3 protein: CASSRDRVTDTQYF. CDR3 DNA sequence: TGTGCCAGCAGCCGGGACAGGGTCACAGATACGCAGTATTTT.

J is TRBJ2-5 and V is TRBV4-1; 9 nucleotides line up with TRBD1. With V trimmed by 0 bases and J by 4 bases, 9 bases remained unmatched. The CDR3 is made up of 17 amino acids. Germline loops: CDR1 MGHRA, CDR2 YSYEKL. DNA for the CDR3: TGCGCCAGCAGCCAAGATGGTACAGGGGGCTCGTTAGAGACCCAGTACTTC. Translated, it gives CASSQDGTGGSLETQYF.

V gene TRBV2 combines with J gene TRBJ2-1; no definite D call. CDR1 is SNHLY and CDR2 is FYNNEI in the germline V gene. The CDR3 consists of 12 residues. The V and J ends lost 9 bases and 4 bases respectively, with 10 bases between them. The CDR3 loop reads CASLGGYNEQFF. Written as DNA, the CDR3 is TGTGCCAGTTTAGGCGGTTACAATGAGCAGTTCTTC.

The chain couples TRBV6-5 to TRBJ1-6, with D possibly matching TRBD1 (6 bases). This CDR3 region has 15 residues. Between the trimmed V and J ends, which lost 6 bases and 4 bases, there was a span of 13 bases. Germline V gene lookup returns CDR1 MNHEY and CDR2 SVGAGI. The CDR3 region is CASRGTIRYNSPLHF. The CDR3 DNA reads as TGTGCCAGCAGGGGGACAATTAGGTATAATTCACCCCTCCACTTT.

This clone was counted a single time. The chain links TRBV10-3 to TRBJ2-2; TRBD2 agrees at 12 bases. The junction had 8 bases not matched to a gene; V was cut back by 6 bases and J by 6 bases. The CDR3 loop spans 16 amino acids. Per germline, CDR1 ENHRY and CDR2 SYGVKD. CDR3 coding DNA: TGTGCCATCAGCAGACTAGCGGGGGAGGTTGCCGGGGAGCTGTTTTTT. Amino acid sequence: CAISRLAGEVAGELFF.

The chain joins TRBV18 to TRBJ2-1, with 8 bases identical to TRBD1. The trim removed 3 bases at V and 1 base at J, leaving 5 bases unmatched. CDR1 is KGHSH and CDR2 is LQKENI in the germline V gene. This CDR3 region has 16 residues. The CDR3 loop is CASSPQGQGSYNEQFF. CDR3 nucleotides: TGTGCCAGCTCACCGCAAGGACAGGGTTCCTACAATGAGCAGTTCTTC.

The chain links TRBV18 to TRBJ2-3, with D unclear. Germline CDR1 is KGHSH and CDR2 is LQKENI. The CDR3 loop spans 14 amino acids. Between the trimmed V and J ends, which lost 4 bases and 2 bases, there was a span of 10 bases. The DNA for the CDR3 is TGTGCCAGCTCACGCGGAAGAGTCACAGATACGCAGTATTTT. This codes for CASSRGRVTDTQYF.

The chain joins TRBV5-1 to TRBJ2-1; D perhaps matches TRBD2 (6 bases). There are 17 residues in the CDR3. Trimming removed 4 bases from V and 0 bases from J, with 17 bases in between. The V gene's germline CDR1 is SGHRS and CDR2 YFSETQ. The CDR3 here is CASSQPRDLLSYNEQFF. CDR3 nucleotide sequence: TGCGCCAGCAGCCAACCCCGGGACTTACTCTCCTACAATGAGCAGTTCTTC.

This chain connects TRBV5-1 to TRBJ2-3; 8 bases line up with TRBD2. The CDR3 spans 15 residues. The germline V gene has CDR1 SGHRS and CDR2 YFSETQ. J gave up 3 bases and V 0 bases, and 3 bases lay outside the gene matches. The CDR3 bases are TGCGCCAGCAGCTTGGTGGCTAGCGGGACAGATACGCAGTATTTT. Its translation: CASSLVASGTDTQYF. Based on the CDR3 plus reference TRBV5-1 and TRBJ2-3, the full variable domain is KAGVTQTPRYLIKTRGQQVTLSCSPISGHRSVSWYQQTPGQGLQFLFEYFSETQRNKGNFPGRFSGRQFSNSRSEMNVSTLELGDSALYLCASSLVASGTDTQYFGPGTRLTVL.

The chain is built from TRBV4-1 and TRBJ2-6; no clear D gene. V was cut by 3 bases and J by 4 bases, with 16 bases left in between. This CDR3 region has 17 residues. Germline CDR1 and CDR2: MGHRA and YSYEKL. The CDR3 bases are TGCGCCAGCAGCCACCAAGACGGGTCGGCCGGGGCCAACGTCCTGACTTTC. Amino acids: CASSHQDGSAGANVLTF.

V gene TRBV6-1 combines with J gene TRBJ1-2; TRBD1 might be the D (5 bases). V lost 4 bases, J lost 4 bases, and 10 bases lay in between. The germline CDR1 and CDR2 sequences are MNHNS and SASEGT. The CDR3 is 13 residues long. CDR3 DNA: TGTGCCAGCAGTGGGGGGGGAGCCTATGGCTACACCTTC. It translates to CASSGGGAYGYTF.

In this sample, this clone turned up a few times. The chain recombines TRBV2 with TRBJ2-1; D remains unclear. This CDR3 is built from 15 residues. The V end was cut by 5 bases, the J end by 0 bases, with 11 bases between. CDR1 is SNHLY and CDR2 is FYNNEI in the germline V gene. DNA for the CDR3: TGTGCCAGCAGTCCGGAGTCGAGCTCCTACAATGAGCAGTTCTTC. It specifies CASSPESSSYNEQFF.